The 10 T cell receptor beta chains in this list originate from one sample, sequenced in a study of technical replicates of blood from a few donors. Repertoires were generated with immunoSEQ multiplex PCR, while TCRdb's copy carries only in-frame clones and drops some. The sample lists about 56,000 clones; 93% were seen once. The sample was PBMCs. The receptors stem from a human donor in good health. Some clones in this sample may be carry-over from other donors' samples.

V is TRBV6-5 and J is TRBJ2-1, with TRBD2 as a possible D gene (6 bases). Trimming left V 2 bases short and J 1 base short, with 12 bases between. This CDR3 has 16 amino acids. In germline, CDR1 is MNHEY, CDR2 SVGAGI. CDR3 amino acids: CASSYGLAGSYNEQFF. The CDR3, as DNA: TGTGCCAGCAGTTACGGGTTGGCGGGATCCTACAATGAGCAGTTCTTC.

The rearrangement links TRBV6-5 to TRBJ2-3; 10 bases are shared with TRBD1. J lost 4 bases, V lost 6 bases, and 4 bases had no gene match. The CDR3 has 14 amino acids. The germline CDR1 and CDR2 sequences are MNHEY and SVGAGI. The CDR3 region is CASSRDRGADTQYF. The CDR3 DNA follows: TGTGCCAGCAGCCGGGACAGGGGTGCAGATACGCAGTATTTT.

The genes are TRBV7-8 and TRBJ2-7; 14 nucleotides agree with TRBD2. Germline CDR1 reads SGHVS; CDR2 reads FQNEAQ. The CDR3 contains 17 residues. Unmatched junction bases numbered 8, after V lost 0 bases and J lost 7 bases. The CDR3 coding sequence is TGTGCCAGCAGCTTAGCATACCGACTAGCGGGGGGGCAAGAGCAGTACTTC. Amino acids: CASSLAYRLAGGQEQYF.

The chain couples TRBV5-1 to TRBJ1-2; D ambiguous. V dropped 7 bases and J dropped 4 bases, with 17 bases sitting between them. Looked up from germline, CDR1 is SGHRS and CDR2 is YFSETQ. The CDR3 is made up of 14 amino acids. The CDR3 region has the DNA TGCGCCAGCCGGACCCAGGAACGGGGCTATGGCTACACCTTC. Translating gives CASRTQERGYGYTF.

The V call is TRBV6-5, the J call TRBJ1-1; no definite D call. The V end was cut by 2 bases, the J end by 4 bases, with 11 bases between. Germline values: CDR1 MNHEY, CDR2 SVGAGI. The CDR3 totals 14 residues. CDR3 sequence reads: CASSYGREATEAFF. The CDR3 DNA sequence: TGTGCCAGCAGTTACGGACGGGAGGCCACTGAAGCTTTCTTT.

The J gene is TRBJ2-6, the V gene TRBV21-1; TRBD1 reflects the table's D call only, with no check against the DNA. TRBV21-1 is noted as a pseudogene. The CDR3 runs 16 residues. Written as DNA, the CDR3 is TGTGCCAGCAGCGCGTCGACAAGCCGACAGGCCAACGTCCTGACTTTC. This codes for CASSASTSRQANVLTF.

The rearrangement uses TRBV4-1 and TRBJ1-2; 11 positions match TRBD1. CDR1 and CDR2 (germline): MGHRA, YSYEKL. The trim removed 1 base at V and 6 bases at J, leaving 10 bases unmatched. This CDR3 comprises 17 residues. The chain's CDR3 is CASSQVLSDRGRDGYTF. Here the CDR3 DNA reads TGCGCCAGCAGCCAAGTTCTTTCGGACAGGGGGCGCGATGGCTACACCTTC.

V is TRBV19 and J is TRBJ2-5; TRBD1 might be the D (5 bases). Trimming removed 5 bases at V and 0 bases at J, with 7 bases between. The CDR3 has 13 amino acids. Germline CDR1 LNHDA, CDR2 SQIVND (reference sequence). The CDR3 protein is CASSRQNQETQYF. CDR3 sequence (DNA): TGTGCCAGTAGTCGACAGAACCAAGAGACCCAGTACTTC.

This clone was recorded only once. V usage is TRBV6-6 and J usage is TRBJ2-1; 7 nucleotides line up with TRBD1. Germline V gives CDR1 MNHNY, CDR2 SVGAGI (reference sequence). This CDR3 comprises 15 residues. The ends lost 6 bases at V and 2 bases at J; junction bases unmatched: 7. CDR3 sequence (DNA): TGTGCCAGCAGACGGCTGACAGGGCCCTACAATGAGCAGTTCTTC. It yields the protein CASRRLTGPYNEQFF.

This sequence joins TRBV4-3 and TRBJ2-7; TRBD2 is a possible D gene (6 bases). Germline-derived CDR1 and CDR2 are LGHNA and YSLEER. The CDR3 covers 15 residues. Trimming cost V 1 base and J 3 bases, with 13 bases left between them. The CDR3, as DNA: TGCGCCAGCAGCCAAGGCTGGCGGGGCCACTACGAGCAGTACTTC. It encodes CASSQGWRGHYEQYF.